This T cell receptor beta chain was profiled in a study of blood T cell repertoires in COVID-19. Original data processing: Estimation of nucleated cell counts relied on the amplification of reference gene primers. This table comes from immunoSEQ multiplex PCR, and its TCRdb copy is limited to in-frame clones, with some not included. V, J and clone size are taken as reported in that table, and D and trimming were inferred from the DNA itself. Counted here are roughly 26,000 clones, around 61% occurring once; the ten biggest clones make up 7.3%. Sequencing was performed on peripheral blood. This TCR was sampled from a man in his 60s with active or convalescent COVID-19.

The DNA for the CDR3 is TGTGCCAGCAGCCAAGATGTGGGGACAAGATATGGCTACACCTTC. It is translated as CASSQDVGTRYGYTF. The chain couples TRBV14 to TRBJ1-2; D may be TRBD1 (6 bases). Germline V gives CDR1 SGHDN, CDR2 FVKESK. V lost 0 bases and J 5 bases, leaving 13 bases between the germline ends. The CDR3 is made up of 15 amino acids.